This T cell receptor beta chain was profiled in a study of blood T cell repertoires in COVID-19. Study overall: Spain, Italy and the United States supplied samples that represented acute and convalescent COVID-19. T cells, B-cell-depleted T cells, or PBMCs provided the cDNA or gDNA that served as material.

The CDR3 is 15 residues long. CDR1 is LNHDA, CDR2 SQIVND, per germline (reference sequence). The ends lost 3 bases at V and 5 bases at J; junction bases unmatched: 3. Per the original data handling: Scientists estimated how many nucleated cells there were by amplifying reference gene primers. Some clones are missing from TCRdb's copy, which holds only in-frame ones; the method was immunoSEQ multiplex PCR. The DNA gave D and trimming, while V, J and clone size come from that table. Of 80,000 or so clones listed, around 81% were seen once; the top ten hold 44%. The sequence derives from an elderly man with acute or convalescent COVID-19. The chain recombines TRBV19 with TRBJ2-1; 11 positions agree with TRBD2. Sample: peripheral blood. The CDR3 nucleotides read TGTGCCAGTAGTATGGGGACTAGCGGAAACAATGAGCAGTTCTTC. It translates to CASSMGTSGNNEQFF.